This TCR beta chain was retrieved from a study of blood T cell repertoires in COVID-19. Study summary: Among Cohort 3 donors, those recovered had two negative PCRs, clearance, or symptom resolution. From T cells, B-cell-depleted T cells, or PBMCs came the material, which was cDNA or gDNA.

Original data processing: Reference gene primers were amplified, and this amplification served to estimate nucleated cell counts. Some clones are missing from TCRdb's copy, which holds only in-frame ones; the method was immunoSEQ multiplex PCR. The V and J calls and the clone size are those of that table, but D and trimming were determined from the DNA. The sample lists roughly 210,000 clones, roughly 87% occurring once. Germline assignment: CDR1 MDHEN and CDR2 SYDVKM. V was pared by 2 bases and J by 8 bases, with 4 bases of the junction left unmatched. The CDR3 is 13 residues long. V is TRBV28 and J is TRBJ2-3; 7 bases line up with TRBD2. The sequenced sample consisted of PBMCs or T cells enriched from blood (not recorded which). This clonotype was obtained from a man younger than 40 in a cohort exposed to, infected with or recovered from COVID-19 (not recorded which). As DNA, the CDR3 is TGTGCCAGCAGTTTACCGGGGGGTGGTACGCAGTATTTT. Translated, it gives CASSLPGGGTQYF.